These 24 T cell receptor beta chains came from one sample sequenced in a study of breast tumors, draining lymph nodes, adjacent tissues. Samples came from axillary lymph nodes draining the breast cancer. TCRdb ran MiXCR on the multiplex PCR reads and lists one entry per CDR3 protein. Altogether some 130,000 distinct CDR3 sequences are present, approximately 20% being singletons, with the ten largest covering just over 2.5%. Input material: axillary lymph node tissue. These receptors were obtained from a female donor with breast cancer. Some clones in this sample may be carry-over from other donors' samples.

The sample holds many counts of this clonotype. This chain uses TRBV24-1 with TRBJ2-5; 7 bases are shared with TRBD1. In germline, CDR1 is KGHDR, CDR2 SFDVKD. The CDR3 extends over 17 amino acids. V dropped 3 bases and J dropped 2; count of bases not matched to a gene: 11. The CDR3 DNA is TGTGCCACCAGTGATCAAAAGGGGGCAACCAATCAAGAGACCCAGTACTTC. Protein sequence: CATSDQKGATNQETQYF.

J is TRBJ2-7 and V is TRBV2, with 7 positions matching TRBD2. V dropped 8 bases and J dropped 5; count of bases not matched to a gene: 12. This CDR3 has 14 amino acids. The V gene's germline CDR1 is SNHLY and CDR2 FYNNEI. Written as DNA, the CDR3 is TGTGCCAGCGAACTCGGCGGGAGTGGAGACGAGCAGTACTTC. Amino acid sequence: CASELGGSGDEQYF.

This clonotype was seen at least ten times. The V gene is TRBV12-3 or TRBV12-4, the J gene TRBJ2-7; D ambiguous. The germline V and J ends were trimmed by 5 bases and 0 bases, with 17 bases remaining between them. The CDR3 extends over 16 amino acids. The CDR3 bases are TGTGCCAGCAGTCGCCTTAGAACCCCTCTCTCCTACGAGCAGTACTTC. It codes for CASSRLRTPLSYEQYF.

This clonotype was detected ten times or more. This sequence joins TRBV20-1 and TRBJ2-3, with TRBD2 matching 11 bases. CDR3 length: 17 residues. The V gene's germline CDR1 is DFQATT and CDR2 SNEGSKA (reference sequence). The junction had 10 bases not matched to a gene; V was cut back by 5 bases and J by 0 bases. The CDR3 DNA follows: TGCAGTGCTGTAAAAAGGACTAGCGGGCCCAGCACAGATACGCAGTATTTT. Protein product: CSAVKRTSGPSTDTQYF.

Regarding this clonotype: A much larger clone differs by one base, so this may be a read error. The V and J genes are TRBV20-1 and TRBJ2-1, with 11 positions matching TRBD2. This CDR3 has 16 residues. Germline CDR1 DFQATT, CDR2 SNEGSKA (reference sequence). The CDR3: CSARSKLAGAYNEQLF. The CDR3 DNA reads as TGCAGTGCTAGGTCAAAACTAGCGGGAGCTTACAATGAGCAGCTCTTC.

Here the CDR3 DNA reads TGTGCCAGCAGCTTGGTTGGACGACGGGGCTACAATGAGCAGTTCTTC. Translation gives CASSLVGRRGYNEQFF. The rearrangement joins TRBV5-8 to TRBJ2-1, with D maybe TRBD2 (5 bases). The germline CDR1 and CDR2 sequences are SGHTS and YDEGEE. The CDR3 consists of 16 residues. V was clipped by 0 bases and J by 3 bases, with 13 bases between them.

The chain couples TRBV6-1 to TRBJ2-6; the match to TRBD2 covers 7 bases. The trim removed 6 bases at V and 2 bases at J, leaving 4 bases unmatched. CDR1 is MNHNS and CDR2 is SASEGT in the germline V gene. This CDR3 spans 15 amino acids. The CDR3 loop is CASRGGTTGANVLTF. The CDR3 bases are TGTGCCAGCAGGGGGGGGACCACTGGGGCCAACGTCCTGACTTTC.

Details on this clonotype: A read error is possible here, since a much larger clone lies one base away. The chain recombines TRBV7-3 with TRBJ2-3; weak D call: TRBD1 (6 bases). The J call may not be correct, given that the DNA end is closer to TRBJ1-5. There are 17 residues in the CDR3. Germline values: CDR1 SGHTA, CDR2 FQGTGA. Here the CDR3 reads CASSLERGGTRRNTQHF. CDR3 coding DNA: TGTGCCAGCAGCTTAGAAAGAGGGGGGACTAGGAGAAATACGCAGCATTTT.

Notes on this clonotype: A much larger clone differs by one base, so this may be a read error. Here the CDR3 reads CAGSASEDNEQFF. CDR3 nucleotide sequence: TGTGCCGGTAGTGCATCCGAAGACAATGAGCAGTTCTTC. The genes are TRBV19 and TRBJ2-1; D unclear. Per germline, CDR1 LNHDA and CDR2 SQIVND (reference sequence). This CDR3 has 13 amino acids. Supplemented by reference TRBV19 and TRBJ2-1, the full variable domain reads DGGITQSPKYLFRKEGQNVTLSCEQNLNHDAMYWYRQDPGQGLRLIYYSQIVNDFQKGDIAEGYSVSREKKESFPLTVTSAQKNPTAFYLCAGSASEDNEQFFGPGTRLTVL.

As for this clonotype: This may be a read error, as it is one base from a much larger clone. The CDR3: CASSLGSVRGSYNEQFF. The CDR3 DNA reads TGTGCCAGCAGCTTGGGAAGCGTCAGGGGGTCCTACAATGAGCAGTTCTTC. The rearrangement uses TRBV5-4 and TRBJ2-1; 7 nucleotides match TRBD1. Germline CDR1 SGHNT, CDR2 YYREEE (reference sequence). V lost 0 bases to trimming and J lost 1 base; unmatched junction nucleotides: 7. The CDR3 runs to 17 residues.

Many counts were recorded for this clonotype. The CDR3 is CAWSAQYGNGYTF. The CDR3 coding sequence is TGTGCCTGGAGTGCCCAATATGGGAATGGCTACACCTTC. The chain is built from TRBV30 and TRBJ1-2; no reliable D call. The CDR3 extends over 13 amino acids. Germline V lookup: CDR1 GTSNPN, CDR2 SVGIG (reference sequence). Trimming pared 1 base from V and 6 bases from J, leaving 12 bases between. Supplemented by reference TRBV30 and TRBJ1-2, the full variable domain reads SQTIHQWPATLVQPVGSPLSLECTVEGTSNPNLYWYRQAAGRGLQLLFYSVGIGQISSEVPQNLSASRPQDRQFILSSKKLLLSDSGFYLCAWSAQYGNGYTFGSGTRLTVV.

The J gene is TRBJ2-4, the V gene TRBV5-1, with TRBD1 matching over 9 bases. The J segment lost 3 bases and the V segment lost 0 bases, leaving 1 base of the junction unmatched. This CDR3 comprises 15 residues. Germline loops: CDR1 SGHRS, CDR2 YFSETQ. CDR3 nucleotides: TGCGCCAGCAGCTTGGGACAGGGGGACAAAAACATTCAGTACTTC. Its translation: CASSLGQGDKNIQYF.

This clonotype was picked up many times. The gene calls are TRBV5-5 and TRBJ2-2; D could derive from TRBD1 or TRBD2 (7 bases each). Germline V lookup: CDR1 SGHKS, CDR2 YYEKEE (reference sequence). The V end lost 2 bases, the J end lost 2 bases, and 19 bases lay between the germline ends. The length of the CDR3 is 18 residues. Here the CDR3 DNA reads TGTGCCAGCAGCTTAAGCGACAGGGTGACTAGCAACACCGGGGAGCTGTTTTTT. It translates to CASSLSDRVTSNTGELFF.

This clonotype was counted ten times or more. CDR3 sequence (DNA): TGTGCCAGCAACGCGAACACCGGGGAGCTGTTTTTT. Translation gives CASNANTGELFF. V usage is TRBV12-3 or TRBV12-4 and J usage is TRBJ2-2; D remains ambiguous. This CDR3 has 12 amino acids. V gave up 7 bases and J gave up 0 bases, with 3 bases separating them.

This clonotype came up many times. The CDR3 bases are TGTGCCAGCAGGGGCGGGAGGGGATTTTACGAGCAGTACTTC. Translating it yields CASRGGRGFYEQYF. The genes are TRBV7-8 and TRBJ2-7, with TRBD2 identical over 9 bases. The CDR3 is made up of 14 amino acids. After removal of 6 bases from V and 4 bases from J, the junction contained 7 bases not matched to a gene. Germline-derived CDR1 and CDR2 are SGHVS and FQNEAQ.

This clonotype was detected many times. Here the CDR3 reads CSARDRDRGQTQYF. DNA of the CDR3: TGCAGTGCTAGAGATCGGGACAGGGGCCAGACCCAGTACTTC. The chain has TRBV20-1 and TRBJ2-5, with 10 nucleotides matching TRBD1. There are 14 residues in the CDR3. The germline V gene encodes CDR1 DFQATT and CDR2 SNEGSKA (reference sequence). The V segment lost 0 bases and the J segment 6 bases; nucleotides outside the gene matches: 4.

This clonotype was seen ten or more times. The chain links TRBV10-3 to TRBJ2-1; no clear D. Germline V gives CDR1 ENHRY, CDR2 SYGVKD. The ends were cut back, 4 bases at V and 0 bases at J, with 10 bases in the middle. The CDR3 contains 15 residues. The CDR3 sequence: CAISAAQSSYNEQFF. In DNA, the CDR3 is TGTGCCATCAGTGCTGCACAGAGCTCCTACAATGAGCAGTTCTTC.

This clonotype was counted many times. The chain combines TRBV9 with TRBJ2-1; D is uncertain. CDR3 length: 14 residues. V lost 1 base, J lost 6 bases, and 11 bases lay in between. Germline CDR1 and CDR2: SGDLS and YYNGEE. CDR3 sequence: CASSVSVLVNEQFF. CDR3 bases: TGTGCCAGCAGCGTAAGTGTCCTAGTCAATGAGCAGTTCTTC.

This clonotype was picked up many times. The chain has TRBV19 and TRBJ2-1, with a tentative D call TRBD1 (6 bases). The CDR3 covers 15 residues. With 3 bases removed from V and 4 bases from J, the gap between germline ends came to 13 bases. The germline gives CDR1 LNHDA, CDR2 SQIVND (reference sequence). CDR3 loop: CASSILGQGYNEQFF. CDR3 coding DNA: TGTGCCAGTAGTATCCTGGGTCAGGGGTACAATGAGCAGTTCTTC.

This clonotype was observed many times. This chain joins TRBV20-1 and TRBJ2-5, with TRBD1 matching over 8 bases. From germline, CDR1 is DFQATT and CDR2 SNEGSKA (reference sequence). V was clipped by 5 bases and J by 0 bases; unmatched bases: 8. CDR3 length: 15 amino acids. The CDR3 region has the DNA TGCAGTGCTCCAGGACAGGGCCAAAACCAAGAGACCCAGTACTTC. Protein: CSAPGQGQNQETQYF.

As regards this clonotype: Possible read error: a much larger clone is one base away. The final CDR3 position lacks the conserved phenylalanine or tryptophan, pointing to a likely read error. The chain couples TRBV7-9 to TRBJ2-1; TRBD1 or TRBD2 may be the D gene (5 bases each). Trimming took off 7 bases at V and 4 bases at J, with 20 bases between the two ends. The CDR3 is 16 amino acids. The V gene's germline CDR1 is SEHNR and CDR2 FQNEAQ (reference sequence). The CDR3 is CASNFFLGALYNEQFL. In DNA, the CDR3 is TGTGCCAGCAACTTTTTCCTCGGGGCTTTATACAATGAGCAGTTCCTC.

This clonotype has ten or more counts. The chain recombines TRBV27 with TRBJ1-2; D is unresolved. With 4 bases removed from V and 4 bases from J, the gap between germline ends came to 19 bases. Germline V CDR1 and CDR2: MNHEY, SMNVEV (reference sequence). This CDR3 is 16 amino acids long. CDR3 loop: CASSSLRFGEVYGYTF. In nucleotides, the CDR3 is TGTGCCAGCAGTTCACTCCGTTTCGGGGAGGTCTATGGCTACACCTTC.

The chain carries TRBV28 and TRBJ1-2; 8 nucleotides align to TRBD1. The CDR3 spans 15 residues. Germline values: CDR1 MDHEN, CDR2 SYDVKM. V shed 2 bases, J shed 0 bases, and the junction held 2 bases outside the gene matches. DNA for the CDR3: TGTGCCAGCAGTTTACCGGGACAGGCTAACTATGGCTACACCTTC. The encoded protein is CASSLPGQANYGYTF.

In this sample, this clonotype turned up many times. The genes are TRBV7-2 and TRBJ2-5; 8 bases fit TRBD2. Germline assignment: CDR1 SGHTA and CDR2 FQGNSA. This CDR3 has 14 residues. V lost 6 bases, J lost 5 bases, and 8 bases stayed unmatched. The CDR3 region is CASRLTAGVETQYF. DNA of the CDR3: TGTGCCAGCAGATTAACAGCGGGAGTGGAGACCCAGTACTTC. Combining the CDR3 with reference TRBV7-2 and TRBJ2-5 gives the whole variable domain GAGVSQSPSNKVTEKGKDVELRCDPISGHTALYWYRQSLGQGLEFLIYFQGNSAPDKSGLPSDRFSAERTGGSVSTLTIQRTQQEDSAVYLCASRLTAGVETQYFGPGTRLLVL.